Sequencing of this T cell receptor (beta chain) was carried out in a study of T-cell memory formation after mild COVID-19. Study details: Largely donor-specific sequence clusters came from a couple of donors. Study-level points and caveats: Pre-infection memory carried some responding clones, suggesting that cross-reactive memory joined. Clones which contracted sat mainly in CM and EM if CD4+, and in EMRA if CD8+.

CDR3 length equals 15 residues. In germline, CDR1 is SEHNR, CDR2 FQNEAQ (reference sequence). The junction had 8 bases not matched to a gene; V was cut back by 2 bases and J by 9 bases. One entry per CDR3 protein results from TCRdb running MiXCR on the 5' RACE reads. The profile shows fewer than 650,000 distinct CDR3 sequences, less than 25% of them singletons. This clonotype was seen more than once but under ten times. Its antigen is as yet unknown. The TCR sequence derives from an adult woman who had mild COVID-19 (a few samples of this study predate the infection). Cell type and time point are not known. This chain connects TRBV7-9 to TRBJ2-1; 9 bases align to TRBD2. Material: PBMCs or a T cell subset sorted from them (not recorded which). The CDR3 nucleotides read TGTGCCAGCAGCTTACTTAGCGGGGGCATGGGTGAGCAGTTCTTC. This gives the protein CASSLLSGGMGEQFF.